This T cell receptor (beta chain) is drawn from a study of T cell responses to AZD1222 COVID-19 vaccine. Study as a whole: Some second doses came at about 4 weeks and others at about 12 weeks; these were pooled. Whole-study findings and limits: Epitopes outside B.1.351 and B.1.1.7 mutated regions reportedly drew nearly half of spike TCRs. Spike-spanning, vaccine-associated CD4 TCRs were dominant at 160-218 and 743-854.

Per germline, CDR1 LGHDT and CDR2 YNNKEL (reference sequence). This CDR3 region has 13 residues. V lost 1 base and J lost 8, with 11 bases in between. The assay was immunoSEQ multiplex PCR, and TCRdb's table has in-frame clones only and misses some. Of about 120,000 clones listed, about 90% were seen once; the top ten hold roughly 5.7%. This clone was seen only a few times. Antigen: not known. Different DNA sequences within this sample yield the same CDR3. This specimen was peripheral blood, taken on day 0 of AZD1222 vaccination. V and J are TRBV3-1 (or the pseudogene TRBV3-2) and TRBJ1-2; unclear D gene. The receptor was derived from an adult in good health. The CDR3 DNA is TGTGCCAGCAGCCAAGGGCGAGGCTGGGGCTACACCTTC. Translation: CASSQGRGWGYTF.